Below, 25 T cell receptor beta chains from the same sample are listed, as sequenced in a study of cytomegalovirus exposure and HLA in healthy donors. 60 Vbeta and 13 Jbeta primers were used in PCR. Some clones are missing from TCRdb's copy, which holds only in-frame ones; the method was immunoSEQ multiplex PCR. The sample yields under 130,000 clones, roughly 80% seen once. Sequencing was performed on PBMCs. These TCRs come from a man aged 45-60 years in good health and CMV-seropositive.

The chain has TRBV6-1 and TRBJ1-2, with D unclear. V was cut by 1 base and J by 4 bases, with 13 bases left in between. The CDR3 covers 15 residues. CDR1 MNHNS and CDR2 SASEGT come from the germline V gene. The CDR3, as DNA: TGTGCCAGCAGTGAAGGAGGCATTGGGAGCTATGGCTACACCTTC. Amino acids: CASSEGGIGSYGYTF.

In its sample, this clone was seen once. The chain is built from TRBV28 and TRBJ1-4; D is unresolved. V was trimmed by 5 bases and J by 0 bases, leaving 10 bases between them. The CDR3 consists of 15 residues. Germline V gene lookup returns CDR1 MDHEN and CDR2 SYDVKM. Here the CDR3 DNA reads TGTGCCAGCAGTCCTAGTCCCCCAACTAATGAAAAACTGTTTTTT. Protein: CASSPSPPTNEKLFF.

CDR3 coding DNA: TGTGCCAGCAGCCCGGACAGGAAGGGCGGTGAGCAGTTCTTC. Translating gives CASSPDRKGGEQFF. V is TRBV7-9 and J is TRBJ2-1, with TRBD1 matching over 7 bases. The J segment lost 9 bases and the V segment lost 5 bases, leaving 10 bases of the junction unmatched. The CDR3 runs 14 residues. Looked up from germline, CDR1 is SEHNR and CDR2 is FQNEAQ (reference sequence).

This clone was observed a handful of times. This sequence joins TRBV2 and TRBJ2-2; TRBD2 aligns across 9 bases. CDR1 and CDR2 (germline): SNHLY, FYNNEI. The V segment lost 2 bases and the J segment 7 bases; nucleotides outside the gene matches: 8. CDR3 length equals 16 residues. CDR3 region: CASSEPAGGRIGELFF. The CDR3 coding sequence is TGTGCCAGCAGTGAACCGGCGGGAGGGCGTATCGGGGAGCTGTTTTTT. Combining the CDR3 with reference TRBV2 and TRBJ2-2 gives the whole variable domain EPEVTQTPSHQVTQMGQEVILRCVPISNHLYFYWYRQILGQKVEFLVSFYNNEISEKSEIFDDQFSVERPDGSNFTLKIRSTKLEDSAMYFCASSEPAGGRIGELFFGEGSRLTVL.

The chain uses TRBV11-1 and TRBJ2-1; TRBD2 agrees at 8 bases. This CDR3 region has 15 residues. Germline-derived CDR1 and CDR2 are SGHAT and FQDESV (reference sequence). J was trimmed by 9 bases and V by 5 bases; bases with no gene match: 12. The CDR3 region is CASSNEGLGFTEQFF. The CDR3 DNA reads TGTGCCAGCAGCAACGAGGGACTAGGATTCACTGAGCAGTTCTTC.

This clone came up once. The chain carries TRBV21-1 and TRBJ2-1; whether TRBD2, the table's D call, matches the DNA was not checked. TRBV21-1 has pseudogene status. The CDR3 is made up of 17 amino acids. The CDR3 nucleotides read TGTGCCAGCACCAACACTAGCTGGGGAGTACTGAGGAATGAGCAGTTCTTC. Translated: CASTNTSWGVLRNEQFF.

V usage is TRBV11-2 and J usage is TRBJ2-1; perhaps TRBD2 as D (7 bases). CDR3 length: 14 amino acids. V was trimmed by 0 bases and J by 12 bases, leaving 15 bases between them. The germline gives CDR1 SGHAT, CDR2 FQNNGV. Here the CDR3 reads CASSLDHGGLVQFF. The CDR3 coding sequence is TGTGCCAGCAGCTTAGATCACGGGGGGCTGGTGCAGTTCTTC.

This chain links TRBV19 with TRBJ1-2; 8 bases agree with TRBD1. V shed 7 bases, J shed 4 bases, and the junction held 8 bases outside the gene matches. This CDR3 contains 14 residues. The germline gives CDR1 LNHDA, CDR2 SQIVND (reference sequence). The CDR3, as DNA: TGTGCCAGTACCCCGGGACAGGTAGTCTATGGCTACACCTTC. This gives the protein CASTPGQVVYGYTF.

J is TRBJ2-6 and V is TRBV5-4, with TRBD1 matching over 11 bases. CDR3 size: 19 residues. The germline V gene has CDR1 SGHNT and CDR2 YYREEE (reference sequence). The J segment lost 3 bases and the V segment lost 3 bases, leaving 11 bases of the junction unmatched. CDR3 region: CASSYPRTGGRFGANVLTF. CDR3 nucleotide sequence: TGTGCCAGCAGCTACCCGAGGACAGGGGGCCGGTTTGGGGCCAACGTCCTGACTTTC. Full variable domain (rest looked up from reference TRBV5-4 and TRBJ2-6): ETGVTQSPTHLIKTRGQQVTLRCSSQSGHNTVSWYQQALGQGPQFIFQYYREEENGRGNFPPRFSGLQFPNYSSELNVNALELDDSALYLCASSYPRTGGRFGANVLTFGAGSRLTVL.

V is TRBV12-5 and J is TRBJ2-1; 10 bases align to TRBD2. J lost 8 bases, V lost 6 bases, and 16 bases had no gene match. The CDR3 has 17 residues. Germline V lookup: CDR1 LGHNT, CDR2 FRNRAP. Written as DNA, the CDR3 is TGTGCTAGTGGCAAAGGACTAGCGGTCTCCTCGAGGGATGAGCAGTTCTTC. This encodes CASGKGLAVSSRDEQFF. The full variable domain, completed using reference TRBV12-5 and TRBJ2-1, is DARVTQTPRHKVTEMGQEVTMRCQPILGHNTVFWYRQTMMQGLELLAYFRNRAPLDDSGMPKDRFSAEMPDATLATLKIQPSEPRDSAVYFCASGKGLAVSSRDEQFFGPGTRLTVL.

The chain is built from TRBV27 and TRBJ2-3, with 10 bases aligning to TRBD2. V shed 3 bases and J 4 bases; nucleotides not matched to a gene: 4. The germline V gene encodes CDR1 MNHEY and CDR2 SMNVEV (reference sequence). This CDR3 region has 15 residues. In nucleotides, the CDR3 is TGTGCCAGCAGTTTCGGGACTAGCGTTTCAGATACGCAGTATTTT. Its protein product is CASSFGTSVSDTQYF.

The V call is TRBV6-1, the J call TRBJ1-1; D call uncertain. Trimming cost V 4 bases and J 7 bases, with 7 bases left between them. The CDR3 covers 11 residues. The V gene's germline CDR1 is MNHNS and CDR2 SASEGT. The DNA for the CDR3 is TGTGCCAGCAGTGGTCCGGGTGAAGCTTTCTTT. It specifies CASSGPGEAFF.

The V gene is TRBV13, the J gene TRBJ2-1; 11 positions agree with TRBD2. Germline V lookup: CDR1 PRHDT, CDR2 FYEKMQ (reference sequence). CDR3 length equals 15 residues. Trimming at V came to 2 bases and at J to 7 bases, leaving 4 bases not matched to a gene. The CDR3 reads CASSLLGLAGNEQFF. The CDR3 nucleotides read TGTGCCAGCAGCTTACTTGGACTAGCGGGTAATGAGCAGTTCTTC.

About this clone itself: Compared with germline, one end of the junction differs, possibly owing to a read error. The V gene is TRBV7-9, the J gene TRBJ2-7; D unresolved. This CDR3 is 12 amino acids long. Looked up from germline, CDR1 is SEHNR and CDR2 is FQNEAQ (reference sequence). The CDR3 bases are TGTTCCAGCAGCTTCGTCTTATACGAGCAGTACTTC. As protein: CSSSFVLYEQYF.

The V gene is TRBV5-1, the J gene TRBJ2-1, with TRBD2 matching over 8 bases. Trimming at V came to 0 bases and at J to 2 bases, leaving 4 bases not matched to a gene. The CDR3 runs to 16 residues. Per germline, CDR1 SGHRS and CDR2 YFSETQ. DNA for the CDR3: TGCGCCAGCAGCTTGGCCGTCGGGGGGGCCTACAATGAGCAGTTCTTC. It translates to CASSLAVGGAYNEQFF.

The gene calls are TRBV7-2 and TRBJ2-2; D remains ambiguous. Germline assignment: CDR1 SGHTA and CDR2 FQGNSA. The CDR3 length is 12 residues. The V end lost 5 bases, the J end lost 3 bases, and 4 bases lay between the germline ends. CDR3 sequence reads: CASSHYTGELFF. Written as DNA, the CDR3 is TGTGCCAGCAGCCATTACACCGGGGAGCTGTTTTTT.

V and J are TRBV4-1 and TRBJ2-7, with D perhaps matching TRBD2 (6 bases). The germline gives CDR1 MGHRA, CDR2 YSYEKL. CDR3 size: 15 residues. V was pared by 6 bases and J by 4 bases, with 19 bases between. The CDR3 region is CASRPMGSGNYEQYF. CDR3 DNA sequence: TGCGCCAGCAGACCAATGGGTAGCGGAAATTACGAGCAGTACTTC.

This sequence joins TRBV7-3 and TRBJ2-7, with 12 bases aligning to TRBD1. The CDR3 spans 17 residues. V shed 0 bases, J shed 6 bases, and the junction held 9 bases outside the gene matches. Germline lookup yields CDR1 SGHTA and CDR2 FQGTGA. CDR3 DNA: TGTGCCAGCAGCTTAACCGGGGTGGGACAGGGGGCCTCCGAGCAGTACTTC. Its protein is CASSLTGVGQGASEQYF.

The chain's CDR3 is CASSADRVHQPQHF. CDR3 DNA sequence: TGTGCCAGCAGCGCCGACAGGGTCCATCAGCCCCAGCATTTT. The rearrangement uses TRBV7-2 and TRBJ1-5, with 7 bases that match TRBD1. CDR1 is SGHTA and CDR2 is FQGNSA in the germline V gene. This CDR3 spans 14 amino acids. V dropped 5 bases and J dropped 5; count of bases not matched to a gene: 6. The whole variable domain, filled in from reference TRBV7-2 and TRBJ1-5, reads GAGVSQSPSNKVTEKGKDVELRCDPISGHTALYWYRQSLGQGLEFLIYFQGNSAPDKSGLPSDRFSAERTGGSVSTLTIQRTQQEDSAVYLCASSADRVHQPQHFGDGTRLSIL.

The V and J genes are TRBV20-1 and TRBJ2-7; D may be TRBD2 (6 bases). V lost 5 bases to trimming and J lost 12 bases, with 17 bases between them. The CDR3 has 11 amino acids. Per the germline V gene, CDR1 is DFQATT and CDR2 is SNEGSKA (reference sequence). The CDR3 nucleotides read TGCAGTGCTGCGGACGGAGGGTATCGGTACTTC. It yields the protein CSAADGGYRYF.

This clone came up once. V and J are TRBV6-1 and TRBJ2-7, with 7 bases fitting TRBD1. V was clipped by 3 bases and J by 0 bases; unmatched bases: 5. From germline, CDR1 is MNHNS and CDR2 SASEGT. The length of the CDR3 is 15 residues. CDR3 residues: CASSEPGQTSYEQYF. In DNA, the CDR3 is TGTGCCAGCAGTGAGCCGGGACAGACCTCCTACGAGCAGTACTTC.

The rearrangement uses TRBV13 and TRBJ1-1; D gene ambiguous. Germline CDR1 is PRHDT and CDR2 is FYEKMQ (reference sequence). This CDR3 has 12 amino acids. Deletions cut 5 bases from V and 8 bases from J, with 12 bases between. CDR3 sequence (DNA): TGTGCCAGCAGCCACAGTAATACCGAAGCTTTCTTT. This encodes CASSHSNTEAFF.

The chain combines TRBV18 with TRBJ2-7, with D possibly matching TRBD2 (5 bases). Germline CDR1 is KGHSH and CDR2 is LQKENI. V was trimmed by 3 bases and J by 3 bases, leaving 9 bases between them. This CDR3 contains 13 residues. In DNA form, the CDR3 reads TGTGCCAGCTCACCTCGGGATGGCTACGAGCAGTACTTC. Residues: CASSPRDGYEQYF.

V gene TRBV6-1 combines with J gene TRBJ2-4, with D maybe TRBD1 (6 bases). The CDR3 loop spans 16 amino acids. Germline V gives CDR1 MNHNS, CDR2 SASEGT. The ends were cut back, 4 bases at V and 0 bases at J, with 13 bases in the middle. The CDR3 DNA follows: TGTGCCAGCAGTGCTCTGGACAGTCTAGCCAAAAACATTCAGTACTTC. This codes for CASSALDSLAKNIQYF.

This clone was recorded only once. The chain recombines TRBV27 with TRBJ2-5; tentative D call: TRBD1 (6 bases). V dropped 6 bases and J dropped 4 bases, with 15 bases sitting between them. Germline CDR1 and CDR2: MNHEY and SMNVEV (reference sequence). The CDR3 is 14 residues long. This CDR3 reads CASSPGTSGETQYF. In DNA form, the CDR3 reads TGTGCCAGCAGCCCCGGGACAAGCGGAGAGACCCAGTACTTC.